This TCR beta chain was found in a study of blood T cell repertoires in COVID-19. The overall study: Both acute and convalescent COVID-19 samples were obtained from the United States, Italy and Spain. PBMCs, B-cell-depleted T cells, or T cells were the source of the cDNA or gDNA that made up the material.

In the source study's methods: Amplification from reference gene primers served as the basis for estimated nucleated cell counts. Clones were sequenced by immunoSEQ multiplex PCR, and TCRdb holds only the in-frame ones, with some missing. Clone size and V and J calls were adopted from that table, with D and trimming inferred from the DNA. The sample holds approximately 94,000 clones; more than 75% are singletons and the top ten take 10% to 15%. Per germline, CDR1 MNHNY and CDR2 SVGAGI (reference sequence). Trimming took 6 bases from V and 12 from J; bases not matched to a gene: 13. This CDR3 comprises 14 residues.

This clonotype was obtained from a human donor in a cohort sampled during active COVID-19. This chain uses TRBV6-6 with TRBJ2-7, with 11 bases that match TRBD2. Sequencing was carried out using peripheral blood. The CDR3 spells CASRSPGTSGRLYF. The DNA of the CDR3 is TGTGCCAGCAGAAGTCCCGGGACTAGCGGCCGCTTGTACTTC.